This T cell receptor (beta chain) was sequenced in a study of Graves' ophthalmopathy and Graves' hyperthyroidism. Study context: Stable hyperthyroidism denotes an absence of ophthalmopathy throughout 18 months of follow-up.

Clinical symptoms, serum thyroxine, TRAb, thyroid ultrasound and orbital computed tomography determined diagnosis. The CDR3 has 16 residues. From germline, CDR1 is ENHRY and CDR2 SYGVKD. The V end was cut by 0 bases, the J end by 6 bases, with 14 bases between. Findings and caveats of the study: Ophthalmopathy progression was predicted with around 71% sensitivity and about 72% specificity.

This clonotype occurred many times. The antigen remains unidentified. Researchers took RNA transcripts and amplified TCR beta CDR3 regions from them. First-round RT-PCR used HTBI primers; second-round multiplex PCR followed. TCRdb re-called the multiplex PCR reads through MiXCR, storing one row per CDR3 protein. The sample yields over a million distinct CDR3 sequences, about two fifths seen once. Sequenced material: peripheral blood or thyroid tissue (not recorded which). This clonotype originated in an adult man with Graves' hyperthyroidism. The rearrangement joins TRBV10-3 to TRBJ2-2, with D perhaps TRBD2 (6 bases). As DNA, the CDR3 is TGTGCCATCAGTGAGTCAGGAGGGAATAACGCCGGGGAGCTGTTTTTT. It is translated as CAISESGGNNAGELFF.